This T cell receptor beta chain was identified in a study of vaccination and CD4 T cells after COVID-19 (dated by TCRdb to between 2022 and 2023). Study-wide context: Every convalescent patient had a positive nasal swab PCR test for SARS-CoV-2, with mild disease in roughly nine patients and severe disease in one. In the convalescent cohort there were six males and four females, among whom were two Hispanic individuals, seven Caucasians, two Asians and one multiracial person. Participants got two doses of the Pfizer-BioNTech BNT162b2 vaccine (n=8) or two doses of the Moderna mRNA-1273 vaccine (n=2). Post-COVID blood samples were collected from convalescent patients a median of roughly 100 days after diagnosis, with a range of about 30 to 161 days. Post-vaccine blood samples were collected a median of approximately 68 days after the second vaccine dose, ranging from about 13 to 250 days. Overlapping spike peptide pools from SARS-CoV-2 and from the common cold coronaviruses HCoV-NL63, HCoV-OC43 and HCoV-229E were used as culture stimuli. In control cultures, a CEFX viral epitope pool was used as positive control, an HIV-1 Nef peptide pool was used as negative control, or no peptide was added. In around 9 COVID-19 convalescent patients and several infection-naive healthy vaccine recipients, researchers compared the spike-specific CD4+ TCR repertoire from before mRNA vaccination with the repertoire from after.

Overall study results and their limits: In convalescent patients, a median approximately 90% of post-vaccine SARS-CoV-2-reactive clones were detected only after vaccination, suggesting vaccine-specific priming. The study included relatively few convalescent patients and did not analyze early timepoints after natural infection. Although the median number of SARS-CoV-2-reactive clonotypes went up from more than 20 after infection to 35 to 40 after vaccination, the increase was not significant. Of the vaccine-specific clones found in convalescent patients, nearly all (304 of 307) were mono-reactive for SARS-CoV-2 spike instead of being cross-reactive with common cold coronaviruses.

The library was prepared using PCR. DNA from cultured CD4+ T cells was subjected to TCR sequencing with the Oncomine TCR Beta short-read assay at the Johns Hopkins FTIC core. The QIAamp micro DNA kit was used to extract genomic DNA from the cultured CD4+ T cells. Oncomine TCR Beta libraries made from cultured CD4+ T cells were pooled using unique dual indexes and sequenced on an Illumina iSeq 100. Under the source paper's analysis protocol: Non-productive sequences were removed, and CDR3s that did not start with C, did not end with F or W, or were shorter than 7 amino acids were discarded. The MANAFEST web application identified antigen-specific clonotypes by comparing peptide-stimulated wells against reference wells and other culture wells. Positive clones required FDR below 0.05, an odds ratio above 5, and productive frequency above 0.1% in at least two of three replicate wells. Cross-reactive clonotypes were defined as significantly expanded in both SARS-CoV-2 spike wells and at least one common cold coronavirus spike condition. Similarity between CDR3 sequences was evaluated in R version 3.6.1 using Levenshtein distances (stringdist) and unrooted phylogenetic trees (ape). TCRdb cleaned the public reads at Q25 with fastp, built clones with MiXCR and kept in-frame beta chains. Each CDR3 protein gets just one entry, which takes the most common genes and DNA from the rows behind it. The V and J calls, along with clone size, are taken from TCRdb and not from the paper's own processing. The table for this sample lists around 26,000 distinct CDR3 sequences; around 65% of them were counted only once. The ten biggest clones cover approximately 5.4% of the sample.

Measured from the cysteine to the phenylalanine, the CDR3 is 14 residues long. The entry retains the CDR3 DNA only, 42 bases that are in frame from base 1. The junction shows trimming of 8 bases on V and 7 bases on J, and the gene matches do not reach 6 bases of it. According to the study, the label for this sample's treatment or condition signals: approximately nine-day PBMC culture with coronavirus spike peptide pools or control peptides (ViraFEST assay). To expand antigen-specific T cells with peptide pools and then pick out the expanded clonotypes through TCR sequencing, the study relied on the ViraFEST assay. Positive SARS-CoV-2 PCR tests in the convalescent patients dated from March to December 2020, before Alpha, Beta and Delta variants emerged in the United States. Under 2.5 million PBMCs per well were cultured in IMDM with 5% human AB serum and roughly 9.3 IU/ml IL-2, plus 10 ug/ml peptide pools. Half of the culture medium was replaced with fresh IL-2-containing medium on days 3 and 7. CD4+ T cells were isolated after approximately ten days of culture through negative selection using the EasySep CD4+ T cell isolation kit. Ficoll-Paque Plus gradient centrifugation was used to isolate PBMCs from whole blood, and the isolated PBMCs were then either used fresh or cryopreserved at -140C. In general, triplicate wells were set up for every culture condition.

As regards this clonotype: No antigen is known for it. It has no much larger one-base neighbor in the sample; base qualities were not kept.

The V and J segments used are TRBV12-3 or TRBV12-4 and TRBJ2-3; the junction holds 13 bases that match TRBD2. The sample consisted of CD4+ T cells from blood, cultured in vitro. The sequence came from a human donor who had recovered from COVID-19. The CDR3 corresponds to CASGTSGKANTQYF. The DNA is as follows: TGTGCCAGCGGGACTAGCGGGAAGGCAAATACGCAGTATTTT.